One and the same sample provided the 20 T cell receptor beta chains below, sequenced in a study of blood T cell repertoires in COVID-19. Only in-frame clones appear in the TCRdb table, and some are missing; sequencing was by immunoSEQ multiplex PCR. The data hold about 250,000 clones, with more than 75% observed a single time. Material: PBMCs or T cells enriched from blood (not recorded which). These TCRs come from a man in his forties or fifties who had recovered from COVID-19.

The J gene is TRBJ1-4, the V gene TRBV5-1, with 7 bases fitting TRBD1. Germline CDR1 reads SGHRS; CDR2 reads YFSETQ. V dropped 1 base and J dropped 3; count of bases not matched to a gene: 9. The CDR3 loop spans 17 amino acids. The CDR3 DNA follows: TGCGCCAGCAGCTTGCCCTCCGACAGGGTCGCTAATGAAAAACTGTTTTTT. Translating it yields CASSLPSDRVANEKLFF.

This chain links TRBV2 with TRBJ2-5, with 8 bases aligning to TRBD2. V shed 1 base, J shed 4 bases, and the junction held 5 bases outside the gene matches. CDR3 size: 15 residues. Germline assignment: CDR1 SNHLY and CDR2 FYNNEI. The CDR3 region is CASSEVGGARETQYF. CDR3 coding DNA: TGTGCCAGCAGTGAAGTCGGGGGGGCCAGAGAGACCCAGTACTTC.

The chain is built from TRBV6-2 or TRBV6-3 and TRBJ2-7; D unclear. The V end lost 4 bases, the J end lost 2 bases, and 15 bases lay between the germline ends. CDR3 size: 15 residues. Germline V gene sequence: CDR1 MNHEY, CDR2 SVGEGT. The CDR3 DNA reads TGTGCCAGCAGTTGGAGTAGCCCCTATACCTACGAGCAGTACTTC. This encodes CASSWSSPYTYEQYF.

This chain links TRBV5-4 with TRBJ2-3; 9 bases align to TRBD2. Losses at the gene ends were 2 bases for V and 3 bases for J; bases not matched to a gene: 7. This CDR3 has 16 amino acids. CDR1 SGHNT and CDR2 YYREEE come from the germline V gene (reference sequence). The CDR3 DNA is TGTGCCAGCAGCTTAGGCGGGGGGGTAGGGACAGATACGCAGTATTTT. Translation: CASSLGGGVGTDTQYF.

The chain carries TRBV11-2 and TRBJ1-2; 8 positions agree with TRBD1. Losses at the gene ends were 5 bases for V and 2 bases for J; bases not matched to a gene: 19. The CDR3 length is 19 residues. Germline V gives CDR1 SGHAT, CDR2 FQNNGV. As DNA, the CDR3 is TGTGCCAGCAGCCCCCTAGGTGGGGACAGGCGATCCGAGAACTATGGCTACACCTTC. It encodes CASSPLGGDRRSENYGYTF.

The rearrangement joins TRBV4-3 to TRBJ1-2; D is unclear. This CDR3 region has 15 residues. Germline V gene data show CDR1 as LGHNA and CDR2 as YSLEER. Trimming removed 0 bases at V and 3 bases at J, with 11 bases between. The CDR3 sequence is CASSQDSPGYYGYTF. The CDR3 nucleotides read TGCGCCAGCAGCCAAGATTCGCCGGGGTACTATGGCTACACCTTC.

The gene calls are TRBV29-1 and TRBJ1-2, with D perhaps TRBD1 (5 bases). The CDR3 contains 13 residues. Trimming stripped 3 bases from V and 3 bases from J, with 11 bases between. Germline assignment: CDR1 SQVTM and CDR2 ANQGSEA. CDR3 nucleotide sequence: TGCAGCGTTGAGACAGAGAGCCACTATGGCTACACCTTC. Protein product: CSVETESHYGYTF.

The chain recombines TRBV5-1 with TRBJ2-4; 11 positions agree with TRBD1. The germline V gene has CDR1 SGHRS and CDR2 YFSETQ. Trimming at V came to 3 bases and at J to 7 bases, leaving 6 bases not matched to a gene. The CDR3 is 15 amino acids. This CDR3 is CASSSGQGVSNIQYF. CDR3 nucleotides: TGCGCCAGCAGCTCGGGACAGGGGGTTAGTAACATTCAGTACTTC.

This chain joins TRBV12-5 and TRBJ1-6, with D maybe TRBD1 (6 bases). The CDR3 has 15 residues. The germline V gene has CDR1 LGHNT and CDR2 FRNRAP. Deletions cut 0 bases from V and 10 bases from J, with 13 bases between. In nucleotides, the CDR3 is TGTGCTAGTGGTTTGGTACAGGGAGGGGAATCACCCCTCCACTTT. Amino acids: CASGLVQGGESPLHF.

On this clone: The same CDR3 is also encoded by other DNA sequences in this sample. The chain has TRBV18 and TRBJ2-5, with D perhaps matching TRBD1 (6 bases). Per germline, CDR1 KGHSH and CDR2 LQKENI. This CDR3 region has 14 residues. Trimming removed 0 bases from V and 3 bases from J, with 8 bases in between. The CDR3 region is CASSPPGGEETQYF. As DNA, the CDR3 is TGTGCCAGCTCACCACCAGGGGGAGAAGAGACCCAGTACTTC. The full variable domain, rest sourced from reference TRBV18 and TRBJ2-5, is NAGVMQNPRHLVRRRGQEARLRCSPMKGHSHVYWYRQLPEEGLKFMVYLQKENIIDESGMPKERFSAEFPKEGPSILRIQQVVRGDSAAYFCASSPPGGEETQYFGPGTRLLVL.

This clone appeared a single time. The rearrangement links TRBV3-1 (or the pseudogene TRBV3-2) to TRBJ2-7; tentatively, D is TRBD1 (6 bases). Deletions cut 4 bases from V and 9 bases from J, with 16 bases between. CDR3 size: 13 residues. The germline V gene has CDR1 LGHDT and CDR2 YNNKEL (reference sequence). CDR3 in DNA: TGTGCCAGCAGCCCGCGGACACAGGGTGTGCAGTACTTC. It is translated as CASSPRTQGVQYF.

The V gene is TRBV29-1, the J gene TRBJ1-2, with 7 bases that match TRBD1. Germline values: CDR1 SQVTM, CDR2 ANQGSEA. This CDR3 is 15 amino acids long. V dropped 1 base and J dropped 3; count of bases not matched to a gene: 8. The CDR3 reads CSVEAADRPYYGYTF. CDR3 in DNA: TGCAGCGTTGAAGCAGCGGACAGGCCTTACTATGGCTACACCTTC.

This chain connects TRBV11-3 to TRBJ2-5; 10 nucleotides match TRBD1. The CDR3 has 16 residues. Germline lookup yields CDR1 SGHNT and CDR2 YENEEA. Trimming took 4 bases from V and 5 from J; bases not matched to a gene: 10. The CDR3 bases are TGTGCCAGCAGCTCTAGGACAGGGGGAAGCGGGGAGACCCAGTACTTC. Amino acid sequence: CASSSRTGGSGETQYF.

The genes are TRBV5-1 and TRBJ1-2; unclear D gene. This CDR3 spans 15 amino acids. The germline CDR1 and CDR2 sequences are SGHRS and YFSETQ. The V end lost 5 bases, the J end lost 4 bases, and 18 bases lay between the germline ends. The CDR3 DNA is TGCGCCAGCAGTAGCTTTGATTCAATCTCCTATGGCTACACCTTC. Encoded protein: CASSSFDSISYGYTF.

This chain links TRBV27 with TRBJ1-2; possible D gene TRBD1, 6 bases. The CDR3 covers 14 residues. V was pared by 8 bases and J by 4 bases, with 17 bases between. Per the germline V gene, CDR1 is MNHEY and CDR2 is SMNVEV (reference sequence). The CDR3: CASARGGGGYGYTF. The CDR3 nucleotides read TGTGCCAGCGCCCGAGGGGGGGGCGGCTATGGCTACACCTTC.

The chain uses TRBV6-2 or TRBV6-3 and TRBJ1-3; D gene ambiguous. V was cut by 0 bases and J by 0 bases, with 9 bases left in between. The CDR3 loop spans 16 amino acids. Germline V gene lookup returns CDR1 MNHEY and CDR2 SVGEGT. CDR3 DNA sequence: TGTGCCAGCAGTTACTCGTCACAGAGCTCTGGAAACACCATATATTTT. Its protein product is CASSYSSQSSGNTIYF.

Only one count was recorded for this clone. V and J are TRBV4-2 and TRBJ1-1; possible D gene TRBD1, 5 bases. Trimming removed 4 bases from V and 6 bases from J, with 15 bases in between. Germline values: CDR1 LGHNA, CDR2 YNFKEQ. This CDR3 is built from 14 residues. The CDR3 region has the DNA TGTGCCAGCAGCCCCGCGGGACTTGGGGCTGAAGCTTTCTTT. This gives the protein CASSPAGLGAEAFF.

This chain links TRBV5-1 with TRBJ2-7, with 7 bases matching TRBD2. CDR3 length equals 18 residues. CDR1 and CDR2 (germline): SGHRS, YFSETQ. Trimming cost V 1 base and J 0 bases; bases outside gene matches: 13. DNA for the CDR3: TGCGCCAGCAGCTTGACGGCCGGGACTACCCTAAGCTCCTACGAGCAGTACTTC. It specifies CASSLTAGTTLSSYEQYF. Using reference TRBV5-1 and TRBJ2-7 for the parts outside the CDR3, the full variable domain is KAGVTQTPRYLIKTRGQQVTLSCSPISGHRSVSWYQQTPGQGLQFLFEYFSETQRNKGNFPGRFSGRQFSNSRSEMNVSTLELGDSALYLCASSLTAGTTLSSYEQYFGPGTRLTVT.

Concerning this clone itself: One end of the junction is discordant with germline, which a read error may explain. The chain combines TRBV19 with TRBJ1-1; a possible D gene is TRBD1 (6 bases). Germline lookup yields CDR1 LNHDA and CDR2 SQIVND (reference sequence). The CDR3 consists of 15 residues. CDR3 residues: CASSIIQGQNPEAFF. DNA for the CDR3: TGTGCCAGTAGTATAATACAGGGTCAGAACCCTGAAGCTTTCTTT.

This chain joins TRBV2 and TRBJ1-2; D possibly corresponds to TRBD1 (6 bases). This CDR3 has 12 residues. With 10 bases removed from V and 1 base from J, the gap between germline ends came to 10 bases. Per the germline V gene, CDR1 is SNHLY and CDR2 is FYNNEI. CDR3 DNA sequence: TGTGCCACCCGACAGGATAACTATGGCTACACCTTC. Amino acid sequence: CATRQDNYGYTF.